What follows are 23 T cell receptor beta chains derived from one specimen sequenced in a study of identical twins. TCRdb re-called the 5' RACE reads through MiXCR, storing one row per CDR3 protein. The sample lists 500,000 or so distinct CDR3 sequences, 13% to 15% occurring once. These data also featured in a second study, about yellow fever vaccine responses in identical twins.

Sequenced input: CD4+ T cells sorted from blood. These receptors were collected from a woman under 30 in good health.

The table lists this clonotype with a few counts. The chain recombines TRBV29-1 with TRBJ2-7, with TRBD1 identical over 9 bases. The V segment lost 6 bases and the J segment 6 bases; nucleotides outside the gene matches: 9. CDR3 size: 13 residues. Germline CDR1 is SQVTM and CDR2 is ANQGSEA. The CDR3: CSVTPGQGREQYF. The CDR3 nucleotides are TGCAGCGTGACCCCGGGACAGGGTCGCGAGCAGTACTTC.

In this sample, this clonotype turned up once. The rearrangement links TRBV11-2 to TRBJ2-3; 9 bases align to TRBD2. Germline V CDR1 and CDR2: SGHAT, FQNNGV. Unmatched junction bases numbered 17, after V lost 0 bases and J lost 7 bases. There are 19 residues in the CDR3. As DNA, the CDR3 is TGTGCCAGCAGCTTAGAACCCCCTTTTGGTGTAGCGGGAGCCCATACGCAGTATTTT. Protein sequence: CASSLEPPFGVAGAHTQYF.

V is TRBV10-3 and J is TRBJ2-2; 8 bases map to TRBD2. Looked up from germline, CDR1 is ENHRY and CDR2 is SYGVKD. The CDR3 length is 14 residues. With 8 bases clipped from V and 4 bases from J, the junction kept 6 bases outside the gene matches. The CDR3 sequence is CAIGGLGSTGELFF. DNA for the CDR3: TGTGCCATCGGGGGACTAGGGAGCACCGGGGAGCTGTTTTTT.

This clonotype came up many times. The chain has TRBV5-1 and TRBJ1-1, with a weak D call TRBD1 (5 bases). This CDR3 spans 14 amino acids. V lost 0 bases to trimming and J lost 3 bases, with 9 bases between them. Looked up from germline, CDR1 is SGHRS and CDR2 is YFSETQ. The CDR3 protein is CASSLGGRDTEAFF. Here the CDR3 DNA reads TGCGCCAGCAGCTTGGGGGGCAGGGACACTGAAGCTTTCTTT. Complete variable domain (other parts from reference TRBV5-1 and TRBJ1-1): KAGVTQTPRYLIKTRGQQVTLSCSPISGHRSVSWYQQTPGQGLQFLFEYFSETQRNKGNFPGRFSGRQFSNSRSEMNVSTLELGDSALYLCASSLGGRDTEAFFGQGTRLTVV.

This clonotype came up a few times. The rearrangement links TRBV7-3 to TRBJ1-6; D may be TRBD1 (6 bases). The V gene lost 2 bases and the J gene lost 7 bases, with 9 bases spanning the gap. Per the germline V gene, CDR1 is SGHTA and CDR2 is FQGTGA. The CDR3 runs 14 residues. The CDR3, as DNA: TGTGCCAGCAGCTTAGGAGGACAGAATTCACCCCTCCACTTT. Translation: CASSLGGQNSPLHF.

This clonotype was seen a handful of times. The CDR3 region is CATSRSSRYEQYF. CDR3 coding DNA: TGTGCCACCAGCAGATCGTCCCGATACGAGCAGTACTTC. The chain has TRBV15 and TRBJ2-7, with D unclear. The germline V and J ends were trimmed by 2 bases and 4 bases, with 9 bases remaining between them. The germline V gene has CDR1 LNHNV and CDR2 YYDKDF (reference sequence). The CDR3 length is 13 residues.

This sequence joins TRBV20-1 and TRBJ2-3, with TRBD1 identical over 9 bases. Germline loops: CDR1 DFQATT, CDR2 SNEGSKA (reference sequence). The V gene end was trimmed by 5 bases and the J gene end by 5 bases; junction bases not matched to a gene: 11. The CDR3 spans 15 residues. Here the CDR3 reads CSAEDRGAKQDTQYF. The CDR3 DNA sequence: TGCAGTGCTGAGGACAGGGGAGCTAAACAAGATACGCAGTATTTT.

This clonotype was counted a few times. The chain recombines TRBV5-1 with TRBJ2-7; possibly TRBD2 for D (6 bases). The V gene lost 4 bases and the J gene lost 5 bases, with 19 bases spanning the gap. The CDR3 contains 15 residues. Germline V lookup: CDR1 SGHRS, CDR2 YFSETQ. DNA for the CDR3: TGCGCCAGCAGCCTCCCTGACCGGGAGCGGGACGAGCAGTACTTC. Translating gives CASSLPDRERDEQYF.

The V call is TRBV30, the J call TRBJ2-7, with D possibly being TRBD2 (5 bases). The V gene lost 1 base and the J gene lost 0 bases, with 22 bases spanning the gap. Germline CDR1 and CDR2: GTSNPN and SVGIG (reference sequence). This CDR3 region has 18 residues. CDR3 loop: CAWSGLESGRPSSYEQYF. The CDR3 nucleotides read TGTGCCTGGAGTGGTCTGGAAAGCGGACGCCCAAGCTCCTACGAGCAGTACTTC.

With regard to this clonotype: At one end the junction does not follow the germline gene, possibly because of a read error. The rearrangement joins TRBV7-3 to TRBJ2-3, with D unresolved. The CDR3 is 15 residues long. Germline CDR1 SGHTA, CDR2 FQGTGA. CDR3 residues: CASTLTWDRTDTQYF. The DNA for the CDR3 is TGTGCCAGCACCTTAACGTGGGATCGCACAGATACGCAGTATTTT. Full variable domain (missing parts from reference TRBV7-3 and TRBJ2-3): GAGVSQTPSNKVTEKGKYVELRCDPISGHTALYWYRQSLGQGPEFLIYFQGTGAADDSGLPNDRFFAVRPEGSVSTLKIQRTERGDSAVYLCASTLTWDRTDTQYFGPGTRLTVL.

This clonotype was counted between two and nine times. The CDR3 protein is CASSLYFSSYEQYF. CDR3 sequence (DNA): TGTGCCAGCAGCTTGTACTTTTCTTCCTACGAGCAGTACTTC. The J gene is TRBJ2-7, the V gene TRBV5-5; D gene unclear. This CDR3 spans 14 amino acids. V was shortened by 1 base and J by 1 base, with 9 bases between the two germline ends. Germline loops: CDR1 SGHKS, CDR2 YYEKEE (reference sequence). Looking up the rest from reference TRBV5-5 and TRBJ2-7 gives the full variable domain: DAGVTQSPTHLIKTRGQQVTLRCSPISGHKSVSWYQQVLGQGPQFIFQYYEKEERGRGNFPDRFSARQFPNYSSELNVNALLLGDSALYLCASSLYFSSYEQYFGPGTRLTVT.

The chain is built from TRBV15 and TRBJ2-7; D is ambiguous. Germline V gene lookup returns CDR1 LNHNV and CDR2 YYDKDF (reference sequence). This CDR3 spans 11 amino acids. Trimming shortened V by 4 bases and J by 5 bases, and 6 bases separated the two germline ends. The CDR3 DNA follows: TGTGCCACCAGCATCAACAACGAGCAGTACTTC. This codes for CATSINNEQYF.

This clonotype was detected only a few times. The gene calls are TRBV5-1 and TRBJ2-1; D perhaps matches TRBD2 (5 bases). V lost 0 bases and J lost 5, with 15 bases in between. The germline V gene has CDR1 SGHRS and CDR2 YFSETQ. This CDR3 region has 16 residues. The CDR3 spells CASSLGGNQNNNEQFF. Written as DNA, the CDR3 is TGCGCCAGCAGCTTGGGAGGGAACCAGAACAACAATGAGCAGTTCTTC.

V and J are TRBV6-1 and TRBJ2-3; TRBD1 matches 12 bases. The CDR3 contains 15 residues. Per the germline V gene, CDR1 is MNHNS and CDR2 is SASEGT. Unmatched junction bases numbered 3, after V lost 6 bases and J lost 2 bases. CDR3 nucleotide sequence: TGTGCCAGCAGCCGGGACAGGGGGCCCACAGATACGCAGTATTTT. This encodes CASSRDRGPTDTQYF.

This clonotype was detected a few times. J is TRBJ2-7 and V is TRBV5-4, with D maybe TRBD1 (6 bases). CDR1 SGHNT and CDR2 YYREEE come from the germline V gene (reference sequence). Trimming took off 4 bases at V and 7 bases at J, with 18 bases between the two ends. The CDR3 runs 14 residues. The CDR3 nucleotides read TGTGCCAGCAGCACTATCAACAGGGTGCAAGAGCAGTACTTC. This sequence encodes CASSTINRVQEQYF.

This sequence joins TRBV18 and TRBJ1-4, with unresolved D. Germline V gives CDR1 KGHSH, CDR2 LQKENI. This CDR3 is built from 15 residues. Trimming removed 5 bases at V and 0 bases at J, with 10 bases between. CDR3 DNA sequence: TGTGCCAGCTCATACGGGGTCGCAACTAATGAAAAACTGTTTTTT. This translates into CASSYGVATNEKLFF.

CDR3 in DNA: TGTGCCAGCAGCCCGTTTCGACTAGCGGGACGTACGCTCGGGGAGCTGTTTTTT. It is translated as CASSPFRLAGRTLGELFF. V usage is TRBV6-2 or TRBV6-3 and J usage is TRBJ2-2; 11 bases are shared with TRBD2. The CDR3 sequence is 18 residues long. Germline values: CDR1 MNHEY, CDR2 SVGEGT. V was clipped by 6 bases and J by 7 bases; unmatched bases: 16.

The J gene is TRBJ2-7, the V gene TRBV6-1; D might be TRBD2 (6 bases). CDR3 length: 15 amino acids. The germline V gene encodes CDR1 MNHNS and CDR2 SASEGT. V was trimmed by 6 bases and J by 3 bases, leaving 18 bases between them. CDR3 sequence (DNA): TGTGCCAGCAGCCCATCGGTAGCGGTCAACTACGAGCAGTACTTC. Residues: CASSPSVAVNYEQYF.

The V call is TRBV4-2, the J call TRBJ2-7; 7 bases line up with TRBD2. After removal of 3 bases from V and 2 bases from J, the junction contained 10 bases not matched to a gene. Germline V gene data show CDR1 as LGHNA and CDR2 as YNFKEQ. The CDR3 is 16 residues long. The CDR3 spells CASSHTPAGDAYEQYF. The CDR3 region has the DNA TGTGCCAGCAGCCATACCCCTGCGGGGGATGCCTACGAGCAGTACTTC.

The chain joins TRBV6-2 or TRBV6-3 to TRBJ2-1; 8 bases line up with TRBD2. Germline V CDR1 and CDR2: MNHEY, SVGEGT. The V and J ends lost 7 bases and 8 bases, in that order; junction bases with no gene match: 7. CDR3 length: 13 amino acids. The CDR3 DNA reads as TGTGCCAGCACCGGGGGGGGACGGGATGAGCAGTTCTTC. Residues: CASTGGGRDEQFF.

The rearrangement uses TRBV10-3 and TRBJ2-7, with D possibly TRBD2 on 6 matching bases. The CDR3 consists of 15 residues. The germline CDR1 and CDR2 sequences are ENHRY and SYGVKD. V lost 8 bases and J lost 1, with 18 bases in between. The CDR3 DNA is TGTGCCATCGGGGATCCAGGGACTCCATCCTACGAGCAGTACTTC. This encodes CAIGDPGTPSYEQYF.

The chain carries TRBV29-1 and TRBJ1-1, with TRBD1 identical over 10 bases. CDR1 is SQVTM and CDR2 is ANQGSEA in the germline V gene. Losses at the gene ends were 5 bases for V and 0 bases for J; bases not matched to a gene: 12. This CDR3 spans 17 amino acids. CDR3 sequence (DNA): TGCAGCGTTAAAAAGGGGACAGGGGACCCCATGAACACTGAAGCTTTCTTT. Translation gives CSVKKGTGDPMNTEAFF.

This chain links TRBV29-1 with TRBJ2-1; no definite D call. Per germline, CDR1 SQVTM and CDR2 ANQGSEA. Trimming shortened V by 6 bases and J by 5 bases, and 8 bases separated the two germline ends. The CDR3 is 11 residues long. CDR3 sequence: CSVYVHNEQFF. DNA of the CDR3: TGCAGCGTGTACGTTCACAATGAGCAGTTCTTC.